This T cell receptor (beta chain) is drawn from a study of Tregs in tolerant kidney transplant recipients. Notes on the study in general: For some patients, primers changed over time, blocking nucleotide-level comparison.

Here immunoSEQ multiplex PCR was the method, and the copy in TCRdb shows in-frame clones only, minus some. In the table there are about 110,000 clones, 90% of which are singletons. In regard to this clone: Its antigen is unidentified.

The TCR sequence derives from a human donor who received a combined kidney and bone marrow transplant. The sample consisted of CD4+ T cells from blood, taken before the transplant.

The CDR3 region has the DNA TGTGCCAGCAGTTACTCGACACCCGAAAATTCACCCCTCCACTTT. Amino acid sequence: CASSYSTPENSPLHF. This sequence joins TRBV6-6 and TRBJ1-6; D not resolved. The CDR3 totals 15 residues. With 0 bases removed from V and 7 bases from J, the gap between germline ends came to 10 bases. Germline CDR1 MNHNY, CDR2 SVGAGI (reference sequence).